The text below deals with one T cell receptor (beta chain). Its specificity is not known. J gave up 0 bases and V 1 base, and 4 bases lay outside the gene matches. CDR1 is SGHAT, CDR2 FQNNGV, per germline. The CDR3 consists of 16 residues. These data originate in a study of blood T cells in healthy people across ages. Study results and limitations: In these data, TCR beta diversity tracked strongly with naive T cell percentage. Changes seen in expanded clonotypes were possibly confounded by donor CMV status left unknown.

Alongside a J-beta primer mix, a sample-barcoded 5' primer served in a second PCR lasting about 6 to 12 cycles. TCRdb itself ran the 5' RACE reads through MiXCR, one entry per CDR3 protein. Of around 1.5 million distinct CDR3 sequences in the sample, around 59% are singletons; the top ten hold under 8.5%. The sample comprised blood. The receptor comes from a man aged 18 to 29 in good health. The V and J genes are TRBV11-2 and TRBJ1-2; 8 nucleotides align to TRBD1. CDR3 nucleotide sequence: TGTGCCAGCAGCTTAGGGTCCAGGGGGCCTAACTATGGCTACACCTTC. As protein: CASSLGSRGPNYGYTF.